The source of this TCR beta chain is a study of blood T cell repertoires in COVID-19. In the source study's methods: Amplification from reference gene primers served as the basis for estimated nucleated cell counts. Sequenced by immunoSEQ multiplex PCR; TCRdb stores in-frame clones only, minus some. V, J and clone size derive from that table, while D and trimming were established from the DNA sequence. The repertoire holds 200,000 or so clones, with about 85% as singletons. The CDR3 has 15 residues. J gave up 0 bases and V 1 base, and 2 bases lay outside the gene matches. The germline V gene encodes CDR1 SGHTA and CDR2 FQGNSA.

The sequencing sample was made of PBMCs or T cells enriched from blood (not recorded which). The sequence derives from a woman in her twenties or thirties who had recovered from COVID-19. The rearrangement uses TRBV7-2 and TRBJ1-2; 7 bases map to TRBD1. CDR3 sequence reads: CASSLGTGANYGYTF. In DNA, the CDR3 is TGTGCCAGCAGCTTAGGGACAGGTGCTAACTATGGCTACACCTTC.